This T cell receptor beta chain was sequenced in a study of blood T cell repertoires in COVID-19. Study-wide context: Collection of acute and convalescent COVID-19 samples took place in the United States, Italy and Spain. Sources were T cells, B-cell-depleted T cells, or PBMCs; the material itself was cDNA or gDNA.

Original analysis: Reference gene primer amplification in the assay estimated nucleated cell counts. Here immunoSEQ multiplex PCR was the method, and the copy in TCRdb shows in-frame clones only, minus some. Clone size and V and J calls were adopted from that table, with D and trimming inferred from the DNA. This table holds 110,000 to 150,000 clones, around 82% found once. The CDR3 consists of 15 residues. CDR1 MDHEN and CDR2 SYDVKM come from the germline V gene. V lost 6 bases, J lost 5 bases, and 19 bases lay in between. In its sample, this clone was seen once. Sequencing input: peripheral blood. The receptor comes from a man aged 55 to 70 with acute or convalescent COVID-19. This chain connects TRBV28 to TRBJ2-5; perhaps TRBD2 as D (5 bases). The CDR3 loop reads CASSPAGLRGETQYF. The CDR3 region has the DNA TGTGCCAGCAGCCCGGCAGGCCTTAGAGGGGAGACCCAGTACTTC.